This T cell receptor beta chain was observed in a study of Ad26.COV2.S vaccination and SARS-CoV-2 variants. The treatment: about 20 received Ad26.COV2.S at low or high dose, single or two shots; roughly 5 received placebo; per-sample allocation not given. Repertoires come from day 63 after the first vaccine or placebo injection. In this sample, this clone turned up once. Here immunoSEQ multiplex PCR was the method, and the copy in TCRdb shows in-frame clones only, minus some. This sample has about 350,000 clones, with roughly 91% found just once. Germline CDR1 reads DFQATT; CDR2 reads SNEGSKA (reference sequence). Between the trimmed V and J ends, which lost 3 bases and 6 bases, there was a span of 12 bases. This CDR3 region has 13 residues.

The sequence was obtained from a person aged 18-60 years who received the Ad26.COV2.S COVID-19 vaccine or a placebo. The material sequenced was peripheral blood, taken in a trial of Ad26.COV2.S vaccine versus placebo. V is TRBV20-1 and J is TRBJ1-5, with D unclear. The CDR3 here is CSASLTSSQPQHF. In DNA, the CDR3 is TGCAGTGCTAGTCTGACCTCAAGTCAGCCCCAGCATTTT.